This T cell receptor beta chain derives from a study of memory CD4+ T cells and cytomegalovirus serostatus. The method was immunoSEQ multiplex PCR; TCRdb's version includes in-frame clones alone and lacks a portion of them. The sample lists over 50,000 clones; around four fifths were seen once. Regarding the study as a whole: CD4+ memory repertoires contained about 40% of the roughly 160 reported CMV TCRbeta sequences.

The V gene's germline CDR1 is LNHDA and CDR2 SQIVND (reference sequence). There are 15 residues in the CDR3. The trim removed 5 bases at V and 5 bases at J, leaving 5 bases unmatched. In regard to this clone: What it binds is unknown.

The sort gate was single viable CD3+CD4+CD8-CD45RO+ cells for memory CD4+ T cells. After thawing, CD4+ T cells were positively selected. The sequencing input was memory CD4+ T cells from blood. The chain carries TRBV19 and TRBJ1-6, with 8 bases identical to TRBD1. This TCR came from an adult in good health and CMV-seronegative. In DNA form, the CDR3 reads TGTGCCAGTAGTCTCTCAGGGGGCAATAATTCACCCCTCCACTTT. Its translation: CASSLSGGNNSPLHF.